The 7 T cell receptor beta chains in this list originate from one sample, sequenced in a study of siplizumab effects on memory and regulatory T cells. TCRdb keeps only in-frame clones here, not all; method: immunoSEQ multiplex PCR. The profile shows about 120,000 clones, roughly 94% of them singletons. Material: non-Treg CD4+ T cells sorted from blood. The receptors were sampled from a human donor in good health.

This sequence joins TRBV5-1 and TRBJ2-2; tentatively, D is TRBD2 (6 bases). V lost 1 base to trimming and J lost 1 base, with 8 bases between them. The CDR3 runs 15 residues. Germline assignment: CDR1 SGHRS and CDR2 YFSETQ. Here the CDR3 reads CASSLNGGNTGELFF. CDR3 DNA sequence: TGCGCCAGCAGCTTGAACGGGGGGAACACCGGGGAGCTGTTTTTT.

The chain couples TRBV9 to TRBJ2-2; 8 bases match TRBD2. This CDR3 is 16 amino acids long. Germline V gene sequence: CDR1 SGDLS, CDR2 YYNGEE. J lost 4 bases, V lost 6 bases, and 11 bases had no gene match. In nucleotides, the CDR3 is TGTGCCAGCACTGCGGGAGCGGGAGTCAGCACCGGGGAGCTGTTTTTT. This sequence encodes CASTAGAGVSTGELFF.

This chain links TRBV14 with TRBJ1-1, with D possibly being TRBD1 (5 bases). In germline, CDR1 is SGHDN, CDR2 FVKESK. This CDR3 contains 16 residues. Deletions cut 0 bases from V and 0 bases from J, with 11 bases between. Here the CDR3 DNA reads TGTGCCAGCAGCCAAGATTGGGGCAGGGTGAACACTGAAGCTTTCTTT. Amino acids: CASSQDWGRVNTEAFF.

The CDR3 loop reads CASSLVSAAQETQYF. DNA of the CDR3: TGCGCCAGCAGCTTGGTCTCGGCCGCCCAAGAGACCCAGTACTTC. V is TRBV5-1 and J is TRBJ2-5; no reliable D call. V lost 0 bases to trimming and J lost 1 base, with 10 bases between them. Germline loops: CDR1 SGHRS, CDR2 YFSETQ. This CDR3 has 15 residues.

The gene calls are TRBV7-2 and TRBJ1-3; maybe TRBD1 (5 bases). CDR1 is SGHTA and CDR2 is FQGNSA in the germline V gene. Trimming removed 5 bases from V and 4 bases from J, with 6 bases in between. The CDR3 contains 12 residues. The CDR3 here is CASSGAGNTIYF. As DNA, the CDR3 is TGTGCCAGCAGCGGGGCGGGAAACACCATATATTTT.

The V and J genes are TRBV9 and TRBJ1-2; tentative D call: TRBD1 (5 bases). V shed 5 bases and J shed 0 bases, with 14 bases lying between them. Germline CDR1 is SGDLS and CDR2 is YYNGEE. The CDR3 has 15 residues. For the CDR3, the DNA is TGTGCCAGCAGTAAAACAGGACCAGCTAACTATGGCTACACCTTC. As protein: CASSKTGPANYGYTF.

V is TRBV6-1 and J is TRBJ2-1, with a weak D call TRBD2 (6 bases). CDR3 length equals 10 residues. Germline loops: CDR1 MNHNS, CDR2 SASEGT. V gave up 6 bases and J gave up 12 bases, with 9 bases separating them. CDR3 in DNA: TGTGCCAGCAGGGAGGGGATGCAGTTCTTC. The encoded protein is CASREGMQFF.